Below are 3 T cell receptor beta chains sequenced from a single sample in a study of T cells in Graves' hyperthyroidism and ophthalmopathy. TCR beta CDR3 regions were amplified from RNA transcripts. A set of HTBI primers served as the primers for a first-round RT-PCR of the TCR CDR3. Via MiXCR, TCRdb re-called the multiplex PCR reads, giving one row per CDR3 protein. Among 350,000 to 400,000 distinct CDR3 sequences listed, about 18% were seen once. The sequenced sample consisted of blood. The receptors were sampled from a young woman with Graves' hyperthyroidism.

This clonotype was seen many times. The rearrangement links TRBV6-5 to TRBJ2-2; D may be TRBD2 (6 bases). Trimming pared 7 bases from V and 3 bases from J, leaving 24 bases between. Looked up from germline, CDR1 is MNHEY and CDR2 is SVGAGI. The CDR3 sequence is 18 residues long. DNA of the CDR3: TGTGCCAGCACGGGAGCCACCAGTGTGGGGAAATACACCGGGGAGCTGTTTTTT. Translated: CASTGATSVGKYTGELFF.

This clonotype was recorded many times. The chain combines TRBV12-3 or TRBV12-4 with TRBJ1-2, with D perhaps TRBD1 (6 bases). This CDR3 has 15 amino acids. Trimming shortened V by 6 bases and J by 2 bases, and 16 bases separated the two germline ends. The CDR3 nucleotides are TGTGCCAGCAGCCCCGTCCGACAGGACAACTATGGCTACACCTTC. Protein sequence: CASSPVRQDNYGYTF.

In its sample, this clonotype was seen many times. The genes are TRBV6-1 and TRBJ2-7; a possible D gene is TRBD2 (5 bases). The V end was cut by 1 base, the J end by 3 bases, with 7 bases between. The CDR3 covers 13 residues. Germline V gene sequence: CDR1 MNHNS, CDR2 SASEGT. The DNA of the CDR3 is TGTGCCAGCAGTGAAGTGGGGAGCTACGAGCAGTACTTC. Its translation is CASSEVGSYEQYF.